The clone carrying this T cell receptor beta chain turned up a few times. Its antigen is unknown. The sample belongs to a study of blood T cells in healthy people across ages. General study results and limits: Researchers report that TCR beta diversity correlated strongly with naive T cell percentage.

Sample-barcoded 5' priming and a J-beta primer mix drove a second PCR of 7 to 11 cycles. MiXCR, applied by TCRdb to the 5' RACE reads, yields one record per CDR3 protein. The table records fewer than 1,000,000 distinct CDR3 sequences, less than 60% of them present only once. Isolation recovered at least 6 million PBMCs from every sample. Germline-derived CDR1 and CDR2 are KGHDR and SFDVKD. This CDR3 spans 15 amino acids. The V and J ends lost 9 bases and 4 bases respectively, with 19 bases between them. The chain employs TRBV24-1 and TRBJ2-3; D gene uncertain. Material for sequencing was blood. This TCR was sampled from a man older than 75 in good health. CDR3 loop: CATGDGRGGADTQYF. The CDR3 DNA is TGTGCCACCGGCGACGGTCGCGGTGGCGCAGATACGCAGTATTTT.